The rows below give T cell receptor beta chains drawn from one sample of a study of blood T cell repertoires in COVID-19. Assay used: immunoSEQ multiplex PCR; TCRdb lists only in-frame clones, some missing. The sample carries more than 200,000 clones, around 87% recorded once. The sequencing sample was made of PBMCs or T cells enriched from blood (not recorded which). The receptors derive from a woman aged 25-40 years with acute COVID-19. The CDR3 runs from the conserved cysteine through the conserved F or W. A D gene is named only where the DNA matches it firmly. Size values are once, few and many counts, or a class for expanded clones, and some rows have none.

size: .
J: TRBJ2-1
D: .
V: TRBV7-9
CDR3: CASYEARGDEQFF
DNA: TGTGCCAGCTACGAGGCCCGTGGCGATGAGCAGTTCTTC

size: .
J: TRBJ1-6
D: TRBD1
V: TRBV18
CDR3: CASSSTGAINSPLHF
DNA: TGTGCCAGCTCCTCGACAGGGGCGATTAATTCACCCCTCCACTTT

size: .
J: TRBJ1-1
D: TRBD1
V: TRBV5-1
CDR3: CASSLQGGYTEAFF
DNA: TGCGCCAGCAGCCTACAGGGGGGCTACACTGAAGCTTTCTTT

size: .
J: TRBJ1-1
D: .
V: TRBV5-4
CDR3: CASSSPGGTEAFF
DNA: TGTGCCAGCAGCTCGCCGGGGGGGACTGAAGCTTTCTTT

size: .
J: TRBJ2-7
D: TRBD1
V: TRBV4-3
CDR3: CASSSRQGVEYEQYF
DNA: TGCGCCAGCAGCTCCAGACAGGGGGTAGAATACGAGCAGTACTTC

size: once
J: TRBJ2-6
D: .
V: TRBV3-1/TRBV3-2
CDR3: CASSPWGWKPSGANVLTF
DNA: TGTGCCAGCAGCCCATGGGGCTGGAAACCCTCTGGGGCCAACGTCCTGACTTTC

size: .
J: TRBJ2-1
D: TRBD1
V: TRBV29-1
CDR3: CSVEGRQGSYNEQFF
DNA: TGCAGCGTTGAAGGGAGACAGGGATCCTACAATGAGCAGTTCTTC

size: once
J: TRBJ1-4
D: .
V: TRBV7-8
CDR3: CASTPSQGSEKLFF
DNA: TGTGCCAGCACCCCGAGCCAGGGATCTGAAAAACTGTTTTTT

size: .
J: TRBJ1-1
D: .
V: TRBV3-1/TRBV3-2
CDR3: CASSQGRGTEAFF
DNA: TGTGCCAGCAGCCAGGGGCGGGGCACTGAAGCTTTCTTT

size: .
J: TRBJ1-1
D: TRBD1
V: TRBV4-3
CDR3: CASSHPPGQGRNTEAFF
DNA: TGCGCCAGCAGCCATCCTCCGGGACAGGGGCGGAACACTGAAGCTTTCTTT